The clone carrying this T cell receptor beta chain has at least ten counts. As yet, its antigen is unknown. The sample belongs to a study of radiation and T cells in renal cell carcinoma. General observations from the study: In blood, top tumor clones expanded by 2 weeks, shrinking by 4. No pretreatment tumor biopsies were available for baseline clonotypes.

The CDR3 length is 14 residues. With 7 bases removed from V and 8 bases from J, the gap between germline ends came to 20 bases. Germline V gives CDR1 MDHEN, CDR2 SYDVKM. The time point is: blood 4 weeks post-SBRT, at nephrectomy. As to treatment: 15 Gy SBRT to primary tumor, nephrectomy 4 weeks later. The repertoire was sequenced with immunoSEQ multiplex PCR; TCRdb's copy has only in-frame clones and lacks some. The sample consists of under 100,000 clones, 84% of them appearing once. The J gene is TRBJ1-2, the V gene TRBV28, with D perhaps TRBD1 (5 bases). The TCR comes from a man between 60 and 70 years old with renal cell carcinoma. This sample comprised blood, obtained from a patient whose treatment included radiotherapy and nephrectomy. CDR3 nucleotides: TGTGCCAGCAATTCCCCGAAAGGGGCGTTCGGCTACACCTTC. Its protein product is CASNSPKGAFGYTF.